Shown below are 15 T cell receptor beta chains from a single sample sequenced in a study of T-cell reconstitution after alpha-beta-depleted transplantation in children. The TCRbeta library incorporated unique molecular identifiers. TCRdb used MiXCR to reprocess the PCR reads, holding one entry per CDR3 protein. The data contain roughly 790,000 distinct CDR3 sequences, 16% of them singletons. Sequenced material: PBMCs, mostly from graft donor cells, taken 360 days after TCRalphabeta/CD19-depleted stem cell transplant. The receptors shown here come from a male patient under 18 who had a stem cell transplant for acute lymphoblastic leukemia, so the T cells may come from the graft donor.

This clonotype was observed a few times. The chain joins TRBV4-1 to TRBJ2-1; D not resolved. Trimming removed 1 base from V and 4 bases from J, with 11 bases in between. CDR1 is MGHRA and CDR2 is YSYEKL in the germline V gene. This CDR3 is built from 15 residues. This CDR3 reads CASSQVRSEYNEQFF. The CDR3 DNA is TGCGCCAGCAGCCAAGTGCGGTCAGAGTACAATGAGCAGTTCTTC.

This chain uses TRBV7-7 with TRBJ2-3; TRBD2 is a possible D gene (5 bases). In germline, CDR1 is SSHAT, CDR2 FNYEAQ (reference sequence). V lost 4 bases, J lost 4 bases, and 15 bases lay in between. The CDR3 sequence is 15 residues long. This chain's CDR3 is CASSSSGSRADTQYF. The CDR3 DNA is TGTGCCAGCAGCTCCTCAGGTTCGAGGGCAGATACGCAGTATTTT. Filled out from reference TRBV7-7 and TRBJ2-3, the complete variable domain reads GAGVSQSPRYKVTKRGQDVTLRCDPISSHATLYWYQQALGQGPEFLTYFNYEAQPDKSGLPSDRFSAERPEGSISTLTIQRTEQRDSAMYRCASSSSGSRADTQYFGPGTRLTVL.

This clonotype showed up just a few times. The chain has TRBV15 and TRBJ1-4; D call uncertain. V was shortened by 0 bases and J by 10 bases, with 33 bases between the two germline ends. The CDR3 is 21 amino acids. Germline-derived CDR1 and CDR2 are LNHNV and YYDKDF (reference sequence). The CDR3 coding sequence is TGTGCCACCAGCAGAGATCTAGTTACGGTCTGGCTCCTGGGAAGTGGGCGAAAACTGTTTTTT. Translated: CATSRDLVTVWLLGSGRKLFF. The full variable domain, rest sourced from reference TRBV15 and TRBJ1-4, is DAMVIQNPRYQVTQFGKPVTLSCSQTLNHNVMYWYQQKSSQAPKLLFHYYDKDFNNEADTPDNFQSRRPNTSFCFLDIRSPGLGDTAMYLCATSRDLVTVWLLGSGRKLFFGSGTQLSVL.

This clonotype was counted many times. The chain carries TRBV4-1 and TRBJ2-7; D is unclear. The V gene lost 2 bases and the J gene lost 0 bases, with 11 bases spanning the gap. CDR3 length equals 15 residues. Germline CDR1 and CDR2: MGHRA and YSYEKL. CDR3 residues: CASSQRAAFSYEQYF. In nucleotides, the CDR3 is TGCGCCAGCAGCCAAAGGGCCGCATTCTCCTACGAGCAGTACTTC.

The V call is TRBV20-1, the J call TRBJ2-7, with a tentative D call TRBD1 (6 bases). Germline CDR1 and CDR2: DFQATT and SNEGSKA (reference sequence). V gave up 0 bases and J gave up 0 bases, with 12 bases separating them. There are 15 residues in the CDR3. CDR3 region: CSARDTDRSSYEQYF. As DNA, the CDR3 is TGCAGTGCTAGAGACACCGACAGGAGCTCCTACGAGCAGTACTTC.

Many counts were recorded for this clonotype. The CDR3 DNA reads as TGTGCCAGCAGCGTAGCCGGAGCTAGCGGGAGATATACGCAGTATTTT. This translates into CASSVAGASGRYTQYF. The chain links TRBV9 to TRBJ2-3; 10 bases line up with TRBD2. This CDR3 region has 16 residues. Germline-derived CDR1 and CDR2 are SGDLS and YYNGEE. V lost 0 bases to trimming and J lost 7 bases; unmatched junction nucleotides: 8. Based on the CDR3 plus reference TRBV9 and TRBJ2-3, the full variable domain is DSGVTQTPKHLITATGQRVTLRCSPRSGDLSVYWYQQSLDQGLQFLIQYYNGEERAKGNILERFSAQQFPDLHSELNLSSLELGDSALYFCASSVAGASGRYTQYFGPGTRLTVL.

V gene TRBV7-2 combines with J gene TRBJ2-3, with D possibly being TRBD1 (5 bases). Germline V gene lookup returns CDR1 SGHTA and CDR2 FQGNSA. This CDR3 comprises 17 residues. V was cut by 3 bases and J by 1 base, with 17 bases left in between. The CDR3 loop is CASSLRTGAPRTDTQYF. CDR3 DNA sequence: TGTGCCAGCAGCTTGCGCACAGGAGCCCCCCGCACAGATACGCAGTATTTT.

The chain links TRBV19 to TRBJ2-7; D gene uncertain. The germline V gene has CDR1 LNHDA and CDR2 SQIVND (reference sequence). The CDR3 spans 14 residues. V was cut by 3 bases and J by 3 bases, with 12 bases left in between. CDR3 DNA: TGTGCCAGTAGTATCGTCCCCCAGAGCTACGAGCAGTACTTC. Protein: CASSIVPQSYEQYF.

This clonotype was seen only a few times. This chain uses TRBV15 with TRBJ2-4; a possible D gene is TRBD1 (5 bases). CDR3 length: 16 residues. CDR1 is LNHNV and CDR2 is YYDKDF in the germline V gene (reference sequence). Trimming took off 5 bases at V and 4 bases at J, with 18 bases between the two ends. The CDR3 reads CATSVSLTVGKNIQYF. The CDR3 DNA sequence: TGTGCCACCAGCGTATCTCTGACAGTTGGTAAAAACATTCAGTACTTC.

This clonotype was picked up a small number of times. The gene calls are TRBV19 and TRBJ1-1; D unclear. This CDR3 is built from 12 residues. Germline V gives CDR1 LNHDA, CDR2 SQIVND (reference sequence). V was cut by 7 bases and J by 8 bases, with 14 bases left in between. The CDR3: CASITGFREAFF. In DNA, the CDR3 is TGTGCCAGTATCACGGGATTTAGGGAAGCTTTCTTT.

In this sample, this clonotype turned up a few times. This rearrangement joins TRBV7-2 to TRBJ2-7, with 9 bases fitting TRBD2. Germline CDR1 reads SGHTA; CDR2 reads FQGNSA. After removal of 1 base from V and 0 bases from J, the junction contained 7 bases not matched to a gene. This CDR3 spans 17 amino acids. The CDR3 region is CASSLVALREGSYEQYF. CDR3 DNA: TGTGCCAGCAGCTTAGTCGCCTTGCGGGAGGGCTCCTACGAGCAGTACTTC.

J is TRBJ2-7 and V is TRBV9, with D perhaps matching TRBD1 or TRBD2 (5 bases each). V shed 4 bases and J shed 6 bases, with 17 bases lying between them. The CDR3 totals 14 residues. Germline V lookup: CDR1 SGDLS, CDR2 YYNGEE. In DNA form, the CDR3 reads TGTGCCAGCAGCCCCCGTGGGGGAGAGGGCGAGCAGTACTTC. The encoded protein is CASSPRGGEGEQYF.

This clonotype was counted at least ten times. The rearrangement uses TRBV6-1 and TRBJ2-1; 11 bases fit TRBD2. Germline-derived CDR1 and CDR2 are MNHNS and SASEGT. The CDR3 runs to 16 residues. Trimming took 7 bases from V and 7 from J; bases not matched to a gene: 12. CDR3 DNA sequence: TGTGCCAGCACCATACTAGCGGGAGCGATGTCTAATGAGCAGTTCTTC. This translates into CASTILAGAMSNEQFF.

This clonotype has a handful of counts. This chain uses TRBV4-1 with TRBJ2-1; D gene unclear. The CDR3 is made up of 16 amino acids. Trimming removed 3 bases from V and 1 base from J, with 13 bases in between. Germline CDR1 reads MGHRA; CDR2 reads YSYEKL. This CDR3 is CASSHPRVGSYNEQFF. CDR3 coding DNA: TGCGCCAGCAGCCACCCCCGGGTAGGTTCCTACAATGAGCAGTTCTTC.

The J gene is TRBJ1-5, the V gene TRBV27; the D is unclear. Between the trimmed V and J ends, which lost 3 bases and 2 bases, there was a span of 11 bases. CDR1 is MNHEY and CDR2 is SMNVEV in the germline V gene (reference sequence). This CDR3 comprises 15 residues. CDR3 nucleotides: TGTGCCAGCAGTTTCACCCAGTCACGCAATCAGCCCCAGCATTTT. This gives the protein CASSFTQSRNQPQHF.